Below, 32 T cell receptor beta chains from the same sample are listed, as sequenced in a study of blood T cell repertoires in COVID-19 (dated by TCRdb to about 2020). The receptor library was made with the immunoSEQ multiplex PCR assay. TCRdb stores this immuneACCESS table with in-frame sequences only. Part of the clones is absent; in the studies checked, under half of the shortfall reflects unresolved V genes, and no reason is known for the rest. In this sample the table shows about 65,000 clones, roughly 79% of which occur a single time. Less than 35% of the sample is taken by the ten largest. The source material was peripheral blood. The receptors stem from a human donor in a cohort sampled during active COVID-19.

The chain has TRBV5-1 and TRBJ2-5; 7 bases are shared with TRBD2. Germline CDR1 reads SGHRS; CDR2 reads YFSETQ. Trimming cost V 6 bases and J 5 bases; bases outside gene matches: 16. CDR3 length: 16 residues. CDR3: CASMLTPKLARETQYF. The DNA of the CDR3 is TGCGCCAGCATGCTTACTCCCAAACTAGCGCGCGAGACCCAGTACTTC.

The chain employs TRBV30 and TRBJ1-5; D is possibly TRBD1 (5 bases). The CDR3 loop spans 16 amino acids. Looked up from germline, CDR1 is GTSNPN and CDR2 is SVGIG (reference sequence). V was cut by 5 bases and J by 1 base, with 18 bases left in between. The CDR3 nucleotides are TGTGCCTGGGGGATCGGGGGGGGAAGGAGCAATCAGCCCCAGCATTTT. This translates into CAWGIGGGRSNQPQHF.

This sequence joins TRBV7-2 and TRBJ1-1, with D hard to call. Germline CDR1 SGHTA, CDR2 FQGNSA. V dropped 1 base and J dropped 5 bases, with 8 bases sitting between them. The CDR3 runs to 13 residues. The CDR3, as DNA: TGTGCCAGCAGCTTAGTCGGGGAGACTGAAGCTTTCTTT. Translated: CASSLVGETEAFF.

The V and J genes are TRBV7-8 and TRBJ2-3; 8 nucleotides match TRBD1. V lost 1 base to trimming and J lost 3 bases; unmatched junction nucleotides: 9. Germline V gene data show CDR1 as SGHVS and CDR2 as FQNEAQ. The CDR3 spans 17 residues. The CDR3 sequence is CASSLGGAGGVTDTQYF. DNA of the CDR3: TGTGCCAGCAGCTTAGGGGGGGCAGGGGGCGTGACAGATACGCAGTATTTT. Supplemented by reference TRBV7-8 and TRBJ2-3, the full variable domain reads GAGVSQSPRYKVAKRGQDVALRCDPISGHVSLFWYQQALGQGPEFLTYFQNEAQLDKSGLPSDRFFAERPEGSVSTLKIQRTQQEDSAVYLCASSLGGAGGVTDTQYFGPGTRLTVL.

CDR3 sequence: CASSLETYGYTF. The CDR3 region has the DNA TGTGCCAGCAGTTTGGAGACCTATGGCTACACCTTC. This chain connects TRBV28 to TRBJ1-2; no definite D call. Germline CDR1 and CDR2: MDHEN and SYDVKM. This CDR3 is built from 12 residues. The germline V and J ends were trimmed by 3 bases and 4 bases, with 6 bases remaining between them.

This clone came up many times. The chain uses TRBV6-5 and TRBJ1-4; TRBD1 aligns across 7 bases. This CDR3 contains 14 residues. V gave up 6 bases and J gave up 8 bases; unmatched junction bases: 9. Germline assignment: CDR1 MNHEY and CDR2 SVGAGI. CDR3 sequence (DNA): TGTGCCAGCAGCTTCGACAGGGATAGGGAAAAACTGTTTTTT. Its protein product is CASSFDRDREKLFF.

CDR3 region: CASSHPAGEAFF. The CDR3 DNA reads TGTGCCAGCAGTCACCCGGCAGGTGAAGCTTTCTTT. V usage is TRBV28 and J usage is TRBJ1-1; no clear D. The germline V and J ends were trimmed by 5 bases and 7 bases, with 11 bases remaining between them. The germline CDR1 and CDR2 sequences are MDHEN and SYDVKM. The CDR3 runs 12 residues.

The CDR3 sequence: CASSLSQWRQGSYEQYF. The CDR3 bases are TGTGCCAGCAGCTTGTCTCAGTGGCGACAGGGCTCCTACGAGCAGTACTTC. The gene calls are TRBV5-8 and TRBJ2-7, with 7 bases that match TRBD1. V shed 1 base, J shed 0 bases, and the junction held 10 bases outside the gene matches. This CDR3 contains 17 residues. Germline V gene data show CDR1 as SGHTS and CDR2 as YDEGEE.

This clone was seen more than once but under ten times. This CDR3 is CASSSPDIVNTEAFF. DNA of the CDR3: TGTGCCAGTAGTTCCCCGGACATAGTGAACACTGAAGCTTTCTTT. The chain combines TRBV19 with TRBJ1-1, with TRBD1 as a possible D gene (5 bases). Trimming took 5 bases from V and 0 from J, leaving 13 bases between them. The germline CDR1 and CDR2 sequences are LNHDA and SQIVND (reference sequence). This CDR3 has 15 residues.

This rearrangement joins TRBV19 to TRBJ1-5; no definite D call. This CDR3 contains 14 residues. V was pared by 6 bases and J by 2 bases, with 11 bases between. Germline loops: CDR1 LNHDA, CDR2 SQIVND (reference sequence). The CDR3 DNA is TGTGCCAGTAGCGAGGGATCGGGCAATCAGCCCCAGCATTTT. It is translated as CASSEGSGNQPQHF.

The V gene is TRBV30, the J gene TRBJ2-3; no clear D gene. This CDR3 is 14 amino acids long. The V end lost 0 bases, the J end lost 0 bases, and 7 bases lay between the germline ends. Germline CDR1 reads GTSNPN; CDR2 reads SVGIG (reference sequence). The CDR3 is CAWSVSGSTDTQYF. CDR3 in DNA: TGTGCCTGGAGTGTGTCAGGAAGCACAGATACGCAGTATTTT.

The CDR3: CAISDRRGQGIGANVLTF. Here the CDR3 DNA reads TGTGCCATCAGTGATAGGCGTGGACAGGGTATTGGGGCCAACGTCCTGACTTTC. The chain is built from TRBV10-3 and TRBJ2-6, with 8 bases aligning to TRBD1. With 3 bases clipped from V and 3 bases from J, the junction kept 10 bases outside the gene matches. Germline V gives CDR1 ENHRY, CDR2 SYGVKD. The CDR3 spans 18 residues.

This clone was observed a few times. The chain couples TRBV2 to TRBJ1-5; 9 bases align to TRBD1. The junction had 4 bases not matched to a gene; V was cut back by 8 bases and J by 5 bases. Germline V lookup: CDR1 SNHLY, CDR2 FYNNEI. The CDR3 runs to 13 residues. CDR3 DNA sequence: TGTGCCAGCGGGGGACAGGGCTATCAGCCCCAGCATTTT. It yields the protein CASGGQGYQPQHF.

The V gene is TRBV27, the J gene TRBJ2-3, with TRBD1 identical over 9 bases. Trimming removed 4 bases from V and 6 bases from J; junction bases left unmatched: 5. Germline CDR1 MNHEY, CDR2 SMNVEV (reference sequence). The CDR3 sequence is 14 residues long. As DNA, the CDR3 is TGTGCCAGCAGTTCCGGACAGGGGCGGGATACGCAGTATTTT. Residues: CASSSGQGRDTQYF.

This clone appeared once. This sequence joins TRBV2 and TRBJ2-1; 10 nucleotides line up with TRBD2. Germline V gives CDR1 SNHLY, CDR2 FYNNEI. This CDR3 is built from 14 residues. The V and J ends lost 7 bases and 4 bases, in that order; junction bases with no gene match: 4. The CDR3 reads CASTSSGSYNEQFF. The CDR3 DNA sequence: TGTGCCAGCACTTCTAGCGGGAGTTACAATGAGCAGTTCTTC.

This chain joins TRBV5-6 and TRBJ1-4; 7 nucleotides match TRBD1. CDR3 length: 15 residues. Germline assignment: CDR1 SGHDT and CDR2 YYEEEE. J gave up 5 bases and V 7 bases, and 11 bases lay outside the gene matches. Here the CDR3 reads CASSTPGGPNEKLFF. The CDR3 DNA sequence: TGTGCCAGCTCTACACCAGGGGGGCCGAATGAAAAACTGTTTTTT.

The V and J genes are TRBV4-1 and TRBJ2-7, with D possibly being TRBD1 (5 bases). The CDR3 length is 14 residues. The ends were cut back, 4 bases at V and 3 bases at J, with 13 bases in the middle. The V gene's germline CDR1 is MGHRA and CDR2 YSYEKL. CDR3 sequence: CASSLYDRDYEQYF. DNA of the CDR3: TGCGCCAGCAGCCTTTACGACAGAGACTACGAGCAGTACTTC.

This chain connects TRBV6-5 to TRBJ1-1; D is unresolved. With 6 bases removed from V and 7 bases from J, the gap between germline ends came to 15 bases. CDR1 MNHEY and CDR2 SVGAGI come from the germline V gene. This CDR3 is built from 13 residues. The CDR3 coding sequence is TGTGCCAGCAGCCATACTAGGTCAGTTGAAGCTTTCTTT. Protein: CASSHTRSVEAFF.

The chain has TRBV18 and TRBJ2-4; 12 bases map to TRBD2. The germline CDR1 and CDR2 sequences are KGHSH and LQKENI. The CDR3 is made up of 17 amino acids. The V gene end was trimmed by 3 bases and the J gene end by 0 bases; junction bases not matched to a gene: 3. The CDR3 loop reads CASSPGLAGLAKNIQYF. In DNA, the CDR3 is TGTGCCAGCTCACCTGGACTAGCGGGACTAGCCAAAAACATTCAGTACTTC. Full variable domain (missing parts from reference TRBV18 and TRBJ2-4): NAGVMQNPRHLVRRRGQEARLRCSPMKGHSHVYWYRQLPEEGLKFMVYLQKENIIDESGMPKERFSAEFPKEGPSILRIQQVVRGDSAAYFCASSPGLAGLAKNIQYFGAGTRLSVL.

This CDR3 reads CASSESQWGGRQSTNEKLFF. DNA of the CDR3: TGTGCCAGCAGTGAATCACAATGGGGGGGCAGACAGTCAACTAATGAAAAACTGTTTTTT. The rearrangement uses TRBV6-1 and TRBJ1-4, with D maybe TRBD1 (6 bases). Looked up from germline, CDR1 is MNHNS and CDR2 is SASEGT. Trimming stripped 2 bases from V and 0 bases from J, with 22 bases between. This CDR3 contains 20 residues.

The chain links TRBV6-5 to TRBJ2-7; TRBD1 aligns across 9 bases. Germline values: CDR1 MNHEY, CDR2 SVGAGI. The J segment lost 2 bases and the V segment lost 0 bases, leaving 2 bases of the junction unmatched. The CDR3 consists of 15 residues. CDR3 bases: TGTGCCAGCAGTTACTCGGACAGGGGAACCTACGAGCAGTACTTC. Its translation is CASSYSDRGTYEQYF.

The chain combines TRBV10-3 with TRBJ2-1; 9 bases match TRBD1. V lost 5 bases, J lost 4 bases, and 6 bases stayed unmatched. Germline loops: CDR1 ENHRY, CDR2 SYGVKD. The CDR3 spans 15 residues. The CDR3, as DNA: TGTGCCATCAGTTTCCGGGACAGGGAATACAATGAGCAGTTCTTC. Translation gives CAISFRDREYNEQFF.

The J gene is TRBJ2-2, the V gene TRBV7-9; D possibly corresponds to TRBD2 (6 bases). Germline V gives CDR1 SEHNR, CDR2 FQNEAQ (reference sequence). This CDR3 is built from 14 residues. V was trimmed by 5 bases and J by 2 bases, leaving 9 bases between them. CDR3 bases: TGTGCCAGCAGCCTGACTAGTAACACCGGGGAGCTGTTTTTT. Residues: CASSLTSNTGELFF. Using reference TRBV7-9 and TRBJ2-2 for the parts outside the CDR3, the full variable domain is DTGVSQNPRHKITKRGQNVTFRCDPISEHNRLYWYRQTLGQGPEFLTYFQNEAQLEKSRLLSDRFSAERPKGSFSTLEIQRTEQGDSAMYLCASSLTSNTGELFFGEGSRLTVL.

This clone was counted only a few times. V usage is TRBV6-5 and J usage is TRBJ1-6; 11 nucleotides align to TRBD1. The CDR3 sequence is 16 residues long. The germline V gene has CDR1 MNHEY and CDR2 SVGAGI. V gave up 2 bases and J gave up 8 bases; unmatched junction bases: 5. The CDR3 nucleotides read TGTGCCAGCAGTTACCCGCCGGGACAGGGGGATTCACCCCTCCACTTT. This sequence encodes CASSYPPGQGDSPLHF.

This clone was recorded only once. The chain has TRBV29-1 and TRBJ2-5; 7 nucleotides line up with TRBD1. The CDR3 covers 13 residues. With V trimmed by 3 bases and J by 2 bases, 3 bases remained unmatched. Germline lookup yields CDR1 SQVTM and CDR2 ANQGSEA. The CDR3 region has the DNA TGCAGCGTTGATGCCAGGGGGCAAGAGACCCAGTACTTC. Residues: CSVDARGQETQYF.

The chain combines TRBV27 with TRBJ2-2; 10 nucleotides line up with TRBD2. The V segment lost 4 bases and the J segment 7 bases; nucleotides outside the gene matches: 21. CDR3 size: 20 residues. CDR1 and CDR2 (germline): MNHEY, SMNVEV (reference sequence). CDR3 sequence (DNA): TGTGCCAGCAGTTCTGAAAGAACTAGCGGGGTATTACGGGGTTTCGGGGAGCTGTTTTTT. This encodes CASSSERTSGVLRGFGELFF.

V gene TRBV10-3 combines with J gene TRBJ2-7, with a possible D match to TRBD1 (6 bases). The CDR3 is 12 amino acids. V lost 3 bases to trimming and J lost 3 bases, with 6 bases between them. Germline V CDR1 and CDR2: ENHRY, SYGVKD. The CDR3 protein is CAISEQGYEQYF. CDR3 DNA: TGTGCCATCAGTGAACAGGGCTACGAGCAGTACTTC.

The chain employs TRBV11-2 and TRBJ1-2, with D possibly matching TRBD1 (5 bases). V lost 0 bases, J lost 8 bases, and 10 bases lay in between. The CDR3 is made up of 13 amino acids. CDR1 is SGHAT, CDR2 FQNNGV, per germline. CDR3: CASSLEAGYGYTF. The CDR3 DNA sequence: TGTGCCAGCAGCTTAGAGGCAGGGTACGGCTACACCTTC.

This clone was detected only a few times. The V gene is TRBV7-2, the J gene TRBJ2-7, with D tentatively TRBD1 (6 bases). V was pared by 2 bases and J by 2 bases, with 16 bases between. The CDR3 consists of 16 residues. Germline-derived CDR1 and CDR2 are SGHTA and FQGNSA. The CDR3 DNA follows: TGTGCCAGCAGCTTACGGCGTGGGGACAACCCCTACGAGCAGTACTTC. Its protein is CASSLRRGDNPYEQYF.

V usage is TRBV30 and J usage is TRBJ1-6, with 11 bases lining up with TRBD1. The CDR3 totals 16 residues. V lost 3 bases and J lost 10; bases outside the gene matches: 11. In germline, CDR1 is GTSNPN, CDR2 SVGIG (reference sequence). CDR3 loop: CAWSSPGTGGMSPLHF. CDR3 sequence (DNA): TGTGCCTGGAGCTCCCCTGGGACAGGGGGGATGTCACCCCTCCACTTT.

This clone turned up a few times. The chain combines TRBV19 with TRBJ1-1; TRBD1 matches 7 bases. J lost 1 base, V lost 6 bases, and 5 bases had no gene match. The CDR3 sequence is 14 residues long. In germline, CDR1 is LNHDA, CDR2 SQIVND (reference sequence). CDR3 residues: CASRLTGRNTEAFF. In DNA, the CDR3 is TGTGCCAGTAGACTGACAGGGAGGAACACTGAAGCTTTCTTT.

The V and J genes are TRBV5-4 and TRBJ1-1; 8 bases align to TRBD1. J was trimmed by 2 bases and V by 0 bases; bases with no gene match: 9. This CDR3 contains 17 residues. Germline loops: CDR1 SGHNT, CDR2 YYREEE (reference sequence). CDR3 DNA: TGTGCCAGCAGCTTGGTGCGGGCAGGGGGCCTTAACACTGAAGCTTTCTTT. Encoded protein: CASSLVRAGGLNTEAFF.